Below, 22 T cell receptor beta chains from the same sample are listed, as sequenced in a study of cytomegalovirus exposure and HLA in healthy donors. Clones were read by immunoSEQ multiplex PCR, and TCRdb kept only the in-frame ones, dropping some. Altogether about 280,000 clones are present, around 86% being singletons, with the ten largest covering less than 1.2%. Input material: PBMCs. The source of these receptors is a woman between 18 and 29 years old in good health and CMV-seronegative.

The CDR3 DNA reads TGTGCCAGCAGCGCGAGCGGGGGGAGCTCCTACGAGCAGTACTTC. Amino acids: CASSASGGSSYEQYF. V is TRBV7-2 and J is TRBJ2-7, with 9 positions matching TRBD2. CDR3 length: 15 residues. Germline CDR1 is SGHTA and CDR2 is FQGNSA. After removal of 5 bases from V and 0 bases from J, the junction contained 5 bases not matched to a gene.

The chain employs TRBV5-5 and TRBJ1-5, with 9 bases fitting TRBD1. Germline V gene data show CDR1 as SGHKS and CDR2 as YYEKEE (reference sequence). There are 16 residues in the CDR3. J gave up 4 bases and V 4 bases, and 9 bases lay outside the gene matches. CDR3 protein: CASSDDRGGPNQPQHF. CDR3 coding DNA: TGTGCCAGCAGCGATGACAGGGGGGGTCCGAATCAGCCCCAGCATTTT.

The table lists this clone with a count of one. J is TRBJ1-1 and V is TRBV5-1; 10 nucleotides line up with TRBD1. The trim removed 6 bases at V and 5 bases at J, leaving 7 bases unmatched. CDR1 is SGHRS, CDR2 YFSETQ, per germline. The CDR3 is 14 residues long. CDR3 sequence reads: CASTTGTGETEAFF. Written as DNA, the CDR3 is TGCGCCAGCACAACCGGGACAGGGGAGACTGAAGCTTTCTTT.

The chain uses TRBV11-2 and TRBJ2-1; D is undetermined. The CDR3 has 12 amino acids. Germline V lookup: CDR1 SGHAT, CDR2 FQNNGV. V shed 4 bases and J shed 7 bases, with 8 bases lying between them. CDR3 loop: CASSYLRNEQFF. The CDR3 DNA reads TGTGCCAGCAGCTATCTACGGAATGAGCAGTTCTTC.

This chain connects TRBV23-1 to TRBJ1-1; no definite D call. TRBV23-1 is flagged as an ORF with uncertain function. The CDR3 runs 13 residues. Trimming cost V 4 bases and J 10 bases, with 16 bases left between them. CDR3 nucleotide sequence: TGCGCCAGCAGTCCCCATTTACTAAGAGCAGCTTTCTTT. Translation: CASSPHLLRAAFF.

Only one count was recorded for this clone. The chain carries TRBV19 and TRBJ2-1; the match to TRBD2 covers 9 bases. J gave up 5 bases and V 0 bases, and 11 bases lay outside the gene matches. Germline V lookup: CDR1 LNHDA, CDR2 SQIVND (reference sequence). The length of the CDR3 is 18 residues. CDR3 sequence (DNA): TGTGCCAGTAGTATAGATGGGCCTGGGCTAGCGGGGCACAATGAGCAGTTCTTC. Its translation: CASSIDGPGLAGHNEQFF.

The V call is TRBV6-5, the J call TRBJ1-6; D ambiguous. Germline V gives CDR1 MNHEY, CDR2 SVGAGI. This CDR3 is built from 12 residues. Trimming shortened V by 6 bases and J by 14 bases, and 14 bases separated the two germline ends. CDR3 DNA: TGTGCCAGCAGCCGCGTGGAGCTCACCCTCCACTTT. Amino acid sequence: CASSRVELTLHF.

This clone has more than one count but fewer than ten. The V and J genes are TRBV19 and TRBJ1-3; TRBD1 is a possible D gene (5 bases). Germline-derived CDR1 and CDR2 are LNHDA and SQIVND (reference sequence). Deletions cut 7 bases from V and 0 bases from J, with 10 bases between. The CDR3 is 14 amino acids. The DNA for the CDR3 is TGTGCCAGTAAGTTGGGGCACTCTGGAAACACCATATATTTT. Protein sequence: CASKLGHSGNTIYF.

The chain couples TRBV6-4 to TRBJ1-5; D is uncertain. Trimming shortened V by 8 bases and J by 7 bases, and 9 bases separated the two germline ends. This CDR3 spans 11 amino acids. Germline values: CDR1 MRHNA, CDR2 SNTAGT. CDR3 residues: CASGRGQPQHF. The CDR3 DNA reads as TGTGCCAGCGGACGGGGACAGCCCCAGCATTTT.

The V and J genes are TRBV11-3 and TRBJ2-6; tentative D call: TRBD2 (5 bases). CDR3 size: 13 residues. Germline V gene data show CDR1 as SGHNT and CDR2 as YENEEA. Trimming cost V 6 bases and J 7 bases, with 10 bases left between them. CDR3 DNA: TGTGCCAGCAGGACGTCTAGCGCCAACGTCCTGACTTTC. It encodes CASRTSSANVLTF.

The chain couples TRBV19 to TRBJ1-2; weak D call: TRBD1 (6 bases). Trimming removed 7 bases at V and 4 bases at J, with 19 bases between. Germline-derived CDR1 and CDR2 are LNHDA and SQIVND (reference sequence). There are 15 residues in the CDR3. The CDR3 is CASTASGGAIYGYTF. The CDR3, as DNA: TGTGCCAGTACCGCGTCGGGGGGGGCCATCTATGGCTACACCTTC.

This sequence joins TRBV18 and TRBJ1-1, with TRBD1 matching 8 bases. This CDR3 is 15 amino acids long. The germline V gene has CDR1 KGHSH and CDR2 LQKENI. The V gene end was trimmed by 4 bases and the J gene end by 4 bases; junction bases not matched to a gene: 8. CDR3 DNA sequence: TGTGCCAGCTCACACGATTCAGGGGGCGGCACTGAAGCTTTCTTT. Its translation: CASSHDSGGGTEAFF.

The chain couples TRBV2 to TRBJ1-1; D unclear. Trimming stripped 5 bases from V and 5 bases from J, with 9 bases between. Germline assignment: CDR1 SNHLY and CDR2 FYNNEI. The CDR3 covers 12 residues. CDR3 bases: TGTGCCAGCAGTACCCGGTTTACTGAAGCTTTCTTT. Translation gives CASSTRFTEAFF.

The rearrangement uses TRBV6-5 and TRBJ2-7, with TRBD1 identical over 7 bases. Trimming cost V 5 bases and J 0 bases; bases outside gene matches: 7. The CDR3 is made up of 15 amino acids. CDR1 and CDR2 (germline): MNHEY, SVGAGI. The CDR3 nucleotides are TGTGCCAGCAGTCGGGGACAGTGGATCTCCTACGAGCAGTACTTC. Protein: CASSRGQWISYEQYF.

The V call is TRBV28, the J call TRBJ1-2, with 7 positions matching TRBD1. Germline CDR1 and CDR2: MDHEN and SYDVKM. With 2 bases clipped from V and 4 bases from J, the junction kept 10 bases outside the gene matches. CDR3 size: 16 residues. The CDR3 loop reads CASSLKFSGQLYGYTF. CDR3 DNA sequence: TGTGCCAGCAGTTTAAAGTTTTCGGGACAGCTCTATGGCTACACCTTC.

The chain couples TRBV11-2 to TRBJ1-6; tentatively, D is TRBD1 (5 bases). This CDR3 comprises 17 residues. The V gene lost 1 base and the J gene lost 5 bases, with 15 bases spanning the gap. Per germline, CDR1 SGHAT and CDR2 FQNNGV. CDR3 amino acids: CASSLVRGRVDNSPLHF. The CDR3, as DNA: TGTGCCAGCAGCTTAGTGCGGGGCAGGGTGGATAATTCACCCCTCCACTTT. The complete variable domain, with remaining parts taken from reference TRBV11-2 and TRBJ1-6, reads EAGVAQSPRYKIIEKRQSVAFWCNPISGHATLYWYQQILGQGPKLLIQFQNNGVVDDSQLPKDRFSAERLKGVDSTLKIQPAKLEDSAVYLCASSLVRGRVDNSPLHFGNGTRLTVT.

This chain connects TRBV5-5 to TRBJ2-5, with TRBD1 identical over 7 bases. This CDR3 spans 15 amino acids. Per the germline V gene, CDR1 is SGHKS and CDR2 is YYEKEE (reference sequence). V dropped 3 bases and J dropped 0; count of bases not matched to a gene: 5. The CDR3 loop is CASSSPGQYQETQYF. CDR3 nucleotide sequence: TGTGCCAGCAGCTCGCCGGGACAGTACCAAGAGACCCAGTACTTC. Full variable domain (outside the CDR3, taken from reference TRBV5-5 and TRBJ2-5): DAGVTQSPTHLIKTRGQQVTLRCSPISGHKSVSWYQQVLGQGPQFIFQYYEKEERGRGNFPDRFSARQFPNYSSELNVNALLLGDSALYLCASSSPGQYQETQYFGPGTRLLVL.

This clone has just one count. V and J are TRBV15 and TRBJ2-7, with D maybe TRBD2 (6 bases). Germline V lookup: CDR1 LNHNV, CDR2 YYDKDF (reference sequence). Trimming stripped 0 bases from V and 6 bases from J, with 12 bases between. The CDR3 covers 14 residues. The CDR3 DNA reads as TGTGCCACCAGCAGAGATCCCATGGGGGGCGAGCAGTACTTC. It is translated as CATSRDPMGGEQYF.

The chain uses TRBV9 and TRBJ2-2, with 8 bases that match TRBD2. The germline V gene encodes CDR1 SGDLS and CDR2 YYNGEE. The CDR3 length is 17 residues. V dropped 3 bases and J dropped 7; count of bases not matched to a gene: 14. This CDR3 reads CASSEVPGGEFGGELFF. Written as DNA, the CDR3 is TGTGCCAGCAGCGAAGTTCCCGGGGGGGAGTTCGGCGGGGAGCTGTTTTTT.

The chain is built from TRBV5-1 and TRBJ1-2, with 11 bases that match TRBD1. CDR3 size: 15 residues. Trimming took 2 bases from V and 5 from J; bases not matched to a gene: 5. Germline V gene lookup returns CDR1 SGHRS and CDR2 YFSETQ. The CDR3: CASSLAGQGVYGYTF. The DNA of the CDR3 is TGCGCCAGCAGCTTAGCGGGACAGGGGGTATATGGCTACACCTTC.

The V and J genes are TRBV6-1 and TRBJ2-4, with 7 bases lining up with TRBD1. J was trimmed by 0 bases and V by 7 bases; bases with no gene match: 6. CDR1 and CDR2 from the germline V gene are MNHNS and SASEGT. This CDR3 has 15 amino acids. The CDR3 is CASINRGLAKNIQYF. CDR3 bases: TGTGCCAGCATTAACAGGGGTTTAGCCAAAAACATTCAGTACTTC.

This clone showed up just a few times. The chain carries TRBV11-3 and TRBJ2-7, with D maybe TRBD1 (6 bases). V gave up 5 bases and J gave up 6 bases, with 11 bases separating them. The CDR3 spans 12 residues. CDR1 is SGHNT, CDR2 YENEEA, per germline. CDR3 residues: CASSPTGLEQYF. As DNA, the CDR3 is TGTGCCAGCAGCCCCACAGGGCTCGAGCAGTACTTC.